Detailed here is one TCR beta chain. Its specificity is unknown. This sample is part of a study of blood T cells in healthy people across ages. Study in general: Template switching retrieved approximately one barcoded beta molecule for each two T cells.

Each sample yielded at least 6.5 million isolated PBMCs. Study-wide results and caveats: The authors considered diversity estimates from one million T cells to be underestimates. Among long-lived donors, naive CD4+ cells were more numerous and diversity higher than in aged donors.

Per the germline V gene, CDR1 is SGHKS and CDR2 is YYEKEE (reference sequence). The CDR3 runs 14 residues. The germline V and J ends were trimmed by 4 bases and 3 bases, with 13 bases remaining between them. Alongside a J-beta primer mix, a sample-barcoded 5' primer served in a second PCR lasting roughly 7 to 11 cycles. TCRdb used MiXCR to reprocess the 5' RACE reads, holding one entry per CDR3 protein. The sample carries 1.8 million or so distinct CDR3 sequences, more than 35% recorded once. The chain uses TRBV5-5 and TRBJ1-2; D is possibly TRBD1 (5 bases). The receptor comes from a human donor in good health. Sequencing used blood. The CDR3 region is CASSHEGVHYGYTF. The CDR3 DNA sequence: TGTGCCAGCAGCCACGAAGGGGTGCACTATGGCTACACCTTC.